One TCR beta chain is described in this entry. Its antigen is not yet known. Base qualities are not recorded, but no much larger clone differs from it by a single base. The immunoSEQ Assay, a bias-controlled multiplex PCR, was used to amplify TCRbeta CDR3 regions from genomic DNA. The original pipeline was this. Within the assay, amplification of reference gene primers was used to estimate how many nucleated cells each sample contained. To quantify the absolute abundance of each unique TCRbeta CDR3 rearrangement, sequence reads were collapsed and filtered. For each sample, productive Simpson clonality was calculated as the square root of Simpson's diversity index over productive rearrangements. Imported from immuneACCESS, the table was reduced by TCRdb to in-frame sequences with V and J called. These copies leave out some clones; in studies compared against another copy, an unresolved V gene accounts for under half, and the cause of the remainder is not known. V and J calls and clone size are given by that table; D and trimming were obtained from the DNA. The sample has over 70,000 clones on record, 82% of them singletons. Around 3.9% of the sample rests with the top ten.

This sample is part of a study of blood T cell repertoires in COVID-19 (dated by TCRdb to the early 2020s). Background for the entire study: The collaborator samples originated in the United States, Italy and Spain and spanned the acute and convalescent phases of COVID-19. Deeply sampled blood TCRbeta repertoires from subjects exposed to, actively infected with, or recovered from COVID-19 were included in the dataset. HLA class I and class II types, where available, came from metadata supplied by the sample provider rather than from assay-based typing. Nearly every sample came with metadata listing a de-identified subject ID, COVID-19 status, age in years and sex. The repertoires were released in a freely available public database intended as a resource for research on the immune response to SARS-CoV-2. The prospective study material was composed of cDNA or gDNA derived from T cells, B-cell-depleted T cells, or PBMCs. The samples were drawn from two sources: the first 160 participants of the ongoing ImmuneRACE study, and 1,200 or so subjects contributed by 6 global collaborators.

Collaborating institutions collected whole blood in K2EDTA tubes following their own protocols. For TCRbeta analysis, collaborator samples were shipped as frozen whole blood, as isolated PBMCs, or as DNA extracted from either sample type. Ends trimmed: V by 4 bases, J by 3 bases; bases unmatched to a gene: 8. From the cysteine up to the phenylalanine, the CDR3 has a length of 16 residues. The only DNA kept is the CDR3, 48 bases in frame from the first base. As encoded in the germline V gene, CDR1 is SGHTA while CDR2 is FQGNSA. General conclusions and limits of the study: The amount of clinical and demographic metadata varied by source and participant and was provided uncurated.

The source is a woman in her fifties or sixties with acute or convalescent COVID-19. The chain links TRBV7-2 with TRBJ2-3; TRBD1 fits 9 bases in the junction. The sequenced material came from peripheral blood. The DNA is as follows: TGTGCCAGCAGCTCTAACAGGGGGCTCGGGACAGATACGCAGTATTTT. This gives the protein CASSSNRGLGTDTQYF.